The clone carrying this T cell receptor (beta chain) showed up just once. Antigen: not known. The PCR had 60 Vbeta and 13 Jbeta primers. The repertoire was sequenced with immunoSEQ multiplex PCR; TCRdb's copy has only in-frame clones and lacks some. The profile shows fewer than 200,000 clones, 80% of them singletons. The data originate from a study of cytomegalovirus exposure and HLA in healthy donors. Study observations and caveats: In the analysis, some V segments, TRBV6-2 and TRBV6-3 included, were excluded as indistinguishable. Likely technical artifact: a cluster of highly shared sequence variants.

The CDR3 has 17 amino acids. V shed 3 bases and J 0 bases; nucleotides not matched to a gene: 11. The V gene's germline CDR1 is SGHTS and CDR2 YDEGEE. The specimen was PBMCs. The receptor was derived from a man aged 25 to 40 in good health and CMV-seronegative. The chain has TRBV5-8 and TRBJ1-2; 7 nucleotides match TRBD1. The CDR3 region is CASSSVRDSTTNYGYTF. The CDR3 nucleotides read TGTGCCAGCAGCTCCGTGCGGGACAGCACTACTAACTATGGCTACACCTTC.